This T cell receptor (beta chain) is drawn from a study of identical twins. This clonotype has more than one count but fewer than ten. TCRdb independently ran MiXCR on the 5' RACE reads; one entry per CDR3 protein. This table holds 210,000 or so distinct CDR3 sequences, approximately 15% found once. Per germline, CDR1 SQVTM and CDR2 ANQGSEA. V lost 7 bases and J lost 0, with 19 bases in between. The CDR3 totals 15 residues. Separately, the same data were catalogued under a study of T cells expressing NK-cell markers.

The genes are TRBV29-1 and TRBJ2-7; perhaps TRBD2 as D (6 bases). Sequenced sample: CD8+ T cells sorted from blood. The receptor was derived from a woman in her late teens or twenties in good health. In nucleotides, the CDR3 is TGCAGCGGGGGATATAGCGGTCAGAGCTCCTACGAGCAGTACTTC. Amino acids: CSGGYSGQSSYEQYF.